This T cell receptor beta chain comes out of a study of T cells after yellow fever vaccination. Germline CDR1 is SGHRS and CDR2 is YFSETQ. The CDR3 covers 15 residues. V gave up 5 bases and J gave up 0 bases, with 13 bases separating them. TCRdb called the 5' RACE reads again in MiXCR, with one record for every CDR3 protein. Here the sample spans approximately 300,000 distinct CDR3 sequences, approximately 13% being singletons. The sequencing here drew on CD4+ T cells sorted from PBMCs, taken 45 days after the yellow fever booster vaccination. The gene calls are TRBV5-1 and TRBJ2-3; D is unclear. The TCR comes from a man aged 25 to 45 who received the YFV17D yellow fever vaccine. This CDR3 is CASRIDGGSTDTQYF. The CDR3 DNA reads as TGCGCCAGCAGAATAGATGGTGGGAGCACAGATACGCAGTATTTT.